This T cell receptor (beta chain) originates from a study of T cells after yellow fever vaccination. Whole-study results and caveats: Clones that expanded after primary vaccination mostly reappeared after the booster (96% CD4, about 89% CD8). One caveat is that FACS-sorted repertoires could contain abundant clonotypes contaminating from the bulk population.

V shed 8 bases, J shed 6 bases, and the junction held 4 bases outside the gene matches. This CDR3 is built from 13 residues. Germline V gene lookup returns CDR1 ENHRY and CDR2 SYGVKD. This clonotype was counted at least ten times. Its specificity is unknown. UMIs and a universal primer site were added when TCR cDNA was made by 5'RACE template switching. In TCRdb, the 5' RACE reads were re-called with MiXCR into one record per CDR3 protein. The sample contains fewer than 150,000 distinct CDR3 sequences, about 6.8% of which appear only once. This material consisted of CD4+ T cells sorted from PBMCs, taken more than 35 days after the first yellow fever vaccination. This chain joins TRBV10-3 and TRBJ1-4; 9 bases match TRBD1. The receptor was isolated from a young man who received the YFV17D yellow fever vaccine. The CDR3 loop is CAIRGQGHEKLFF. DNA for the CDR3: TGTGCCATCCGCGGACAGGGGCATGAAAAACTGTTTTTT.